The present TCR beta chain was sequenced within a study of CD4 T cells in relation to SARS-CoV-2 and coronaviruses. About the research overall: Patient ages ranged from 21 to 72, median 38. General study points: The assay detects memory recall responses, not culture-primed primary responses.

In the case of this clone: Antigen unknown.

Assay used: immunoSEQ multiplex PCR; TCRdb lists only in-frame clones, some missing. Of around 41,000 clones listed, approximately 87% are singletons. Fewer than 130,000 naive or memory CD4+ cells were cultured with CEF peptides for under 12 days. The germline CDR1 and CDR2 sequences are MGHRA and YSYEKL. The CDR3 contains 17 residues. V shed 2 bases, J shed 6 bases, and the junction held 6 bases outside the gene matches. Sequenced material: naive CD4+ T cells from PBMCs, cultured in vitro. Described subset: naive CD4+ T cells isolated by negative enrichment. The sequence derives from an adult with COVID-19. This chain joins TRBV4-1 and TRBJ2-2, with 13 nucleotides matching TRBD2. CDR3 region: CASSQTSGRAKAGELFF. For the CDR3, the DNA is TGCGCCAGCAGCCAAACTAGCGGGAGGGCAAAAGCCGGGGAGCTGTTTTTT.